This TCR beta chain appears in the sequencing data of a study of low-dose radiotherapy and immunotherapy resistance in tumors. The wider study: Cohort 1 got 0.5 Gy per fraction every 2 weeks, 6.5 Gy in total.

A few counts support this clonotype. Alpha- and beta-chain coverage of first-strand cDNA came from TRAV- and TRBV-specific primers. For amplifying TCRs, the PCR ran for about 20 cycles with Phusion, which was used together with a constant-region primer and the adapter on the V primers. The isolated mRNA underwent amplification through in vitro transcription. TCRdb re-called the reads through MiXCR, storing one row per CDR3 protein. Among some 85,000 distinct CDR3 sequences listed, under 20% were seen once. V shed 5 bases and J 8 bases; nucleotides not matched to a gene: 14. The CDR3 totals 16 residues. The germline V gene encodes CDR1 DFQATT and CDR2 SNEGSKA (reference sequence). Time point reported: before trial treatment. The treatment that donors received included nivolumab, ipilimumab, aspirin, low-dose cyclophosphamide and low-dose radiotherapy. Inclusion covered patients whose advanced solid tumors lacked tumor-infiltrating lymphocytes.

The TCR comes from a male donor with prostate cancer. The V gene is TRBV20-1, the J gene TRBJ2-3, with 12 bases matching TRBD2. Specimen: PBMCs, collected before treatment. The chain's CDR3 is CSADSGLAGGLLTQYF. The CDR3 DNA is TGCAGTGCTGACTCTGGGCTAGCGGGGGGGCTTCTTACGCAGTATTTT.